The next 18 T cell receptor beta chains were all read from a single sample in a study of blood T cell repertoires in COVID-19. Profiled with immunoSEQ multiplex PCR; TCRdb holds only in-frame clones, not every one. The data contain about 300,000 clones, roughly 88% of them singletons. Specimen: peripheral blood. These receptors were obtained from a woman aged 30 to 39 who had recovered from COVID-19.

This chain connects TRBV6-6 to TRBJ1-2, with D possibly being TRBD1 (6 bases). Looked up from germline, CDR1 is MNHNY and CDR2 is SVGAGI (reference sequence). Trimming left V 3 bases short and J 8 bases short, with 19 bases between. The CDR3 consists of 15 residues. Written as DNA, the CDR3 is TGTGCCAGCAGTTATTCGGGACACCAGACGAGGGGCTACACCTTC. Amino acid sequence: CASSYSGHQTRGYTF.

V usage is TRBV29-1 and J usage is TRBJ2-7; D might be TRBD1 (6 bases). The CDR3 consists of 10 residues. V lost 6 bases, J lost 4 bases, and 7 bases lay in between. Germline V lookup: CDR1 SQVTM, CDR2 ANQGSEA. CDR3 loop: CSVGQYEQYF. The CDR3 nucleotides are TGCAGCGTCGGACAGTACGAGCAGTACTTC.

The chain is built from TRBV4-1 and TRBJ2-3; 11 bases agree with TRBD2. The CDR3 is 17 residues long. V shed 0 bases and J 1 base; nucleotides not matched to a gene: 3. Germline V gives CDR1 MGHRA, CDR2 YSYEKL. The CDR3 DNA is TGCGCCAGCAGCCAAGACTTGACTAGCGGGGGCACAGATACGCAGTATTTT. Amino acids: CASSQDLTSGGTDTQYF.

The gene calls are TRBV28 and TRBJ1-1; 7 bases fit TRBD1. With 3 bases clipped from V and 4 bases from J, the junction kept 5 bases outside the gene matches. Per germline, CDR1 MDHEN and CDR2 SYDVKM. CDR3 length equals 14 residues. CDR3 region: CASSFYPGGTEAFF. CDR3 nucleotides: TGTGCCAGCAGTTTTTATCCAGGGGGCACTGAAGCTTTCTTT.

The CDR3 sequence: CASSEELAGNGYTF. As DNA, the CDR3 is TGTGCCAGCAGTGAAGAGTTGGCGGGGAATGGCTACACCTTC. The chain carries TRBV2 and TRBJ1-2, with D unclear. Germline V gives CDR1 SNHLY, CDR2 FYNNEI. This CDR3 is 14 amino acids long. V lost 1 base to trimming and J lost 6 bases, with 12 bases between them. Based on the CDR3 plus reference TRBV2 and TRBJ1-2, the full variable domain is EPEVTQTPSHQVTQMGQEVILRCVPISNHLYFYWYRQILGQKVEFLVSFYNNEISEKSEIFDDQFSVERPDGSNFTLKIRSTKLEDSAMYFCASSEELAGNGYTFGSGTRLTVV.

This chain uses TRBV12-2 with TRBJ2-1; the DNA was not used to check the table's D call, TRBD2. TRBV12-2 constitutes a pseudogene. The CDR3 extends over 17 amino acids. CDR3 amino acids: CASRLATSLPVYNEQFF. DNA for the CDR3: TGTGCAAGTCGCCTCGCGACTAGCCTGCCGGTGTACAATGAGCAGTTCTTC.

CDR3 nucleotide sequence: TGCGCCAGCAGCCAAGATTCCAGGATGGAAGACACCATATATTTT. Its translation is CASSQDSRMEDTIYF. This chain uses TRBV4-3 with TRBJ1-3; D gene unclear. Germline V gene lookup returns CDR1 LGHNA and CDR2 YSLEER. The ends were cut back, 0 bases at V and 8 bases at J, with 14 bases in the middle. This CDR3 is 15 amino acids long.

Written as DNA, the CDR3 is TGTGCCAGCAGCTTGGCACTGACACCGGGGGATCAGCCCCAGCATTTT. Its translation: CASSLALTPGDQPQHF. The rearrangement uses TRBV5-8 and TRBJ1-5; D is perhaps TRBD1 (5 bases). CDR3 length: 16 amino acids. Germline V lookup: CDR1 SGHTS, CDR2 YDEGEE. V lost 0 bases and J lost 5, with 15 bases in between.

J is TRBJ1-2 and V is TRBV7-2; 7 bases line up with TRBD1. Germline-derived CDR1 and CDR2 are SGHTA and FQGNSA. The CDR3 is made up of 13 amino acids. With V trimmed by 4 bases and J by 4 bases, 3 bases remained unmatched. The CDR3 region has the DNA TGTGCCAGCAGCTCGGGGACAGTCTATGGCTACACCTTC. Protein product: CASSSGTVYGYTF.

This chain uses TRBV7-8 with TRBJ2-5; D is possibly TRBD2 (5 bases). The CDR3 runs 15 residues. Germline-derived CDR1 and CDR2 are SGHVS and FQNEAQ. V lost 5 bases and J 7 bases, leaving 20 bases between the germline ends. The CDR3 spells CASSPTLARTRTQYF. In DNA, the CDR3 is TGTGCCAGCAGCCCGACCCTAGCACGGACGAGGACCCAGTACTTC.

The chain uses TRBV27 and TRBJ2-3, with a weak D call TRBD2 (5 bases). This CDR3 is built from 13 residues. The V gene's germline CDR1 is MNHEY and CDR2 SMNVEV (reference sequence). Trimming removed 1 base from V and 14 bases from J, with 16 bases in between. CDR3 nucleotide sequence: TGTGCCAGCAGTTTATTAATCGGAGGACCTCGGTATTTT. Its protein is CASSLLIGGPRYF.

The chain combines TRBV4-1 with TRBJ2-7; a weak D match, TRBD1 (7 bases). V lost 1 base to trimming and J lost 5 bases, with 15 bases between them. CDR3 length: 15 amino acids. Germline V lookup: CDR1 MGHRA, CDR2 YSYEKL. In DNA form, the CDR3 reads TGCGCCAGCAGCCAAGGCCGCGGGACAGACCACGAGCAGTACTTC. The encoded protein is CASSQGRGTDHEQYF.

This chain joins TRBV19 and TRBJ1-5, with D tentatively TRBD1 (5 bases). In germline, CDR1 is LNHDA, CDR2 SQIVND (reference sequence). This CDR3 has 15 amino acids. Trimming left V 3 bases short and J 1 base short, with 10 bases between. The CDR3 nucleotides read TGTGCCAGTAGTATGGGGCGCTCCAGCAATCAGCCCCAGCATTTT. It translates to CASSMGRSSNQPQHF.

The chain carries TRBV11-3 and TRBJ2-6, with D unclear. This CDR3 contains 15 residues. The V end lost 4 bases, the J end lost 0 bases, and 7 bases lay between the germline ends. Germline-derived CDR1 and CDR2 are SGHNT and YENEEA. CDR3 DNA: TGTGCCAGCAGCTCCGACTCCTCTGGGGCCAACGTCCTGACTTTC. It encodes CASSSDSSGANVLTF.

This rearrangement joins TRBV6-2 or TRBV6-3 to TRBJ1-2, with D possibly matching TRBD1 (5 bases). The CDR3 loop spans 13 amino acids. The ends were cut back, 0 bases at V and 6 bases at J, with 8 bases in the middle. Germline V gene data show CDR1 as MNHEY and CDR2 as SVGEGT. For the CDR3, the DNA is TGTGCCAGCAGTTACTCGAGCAGGGATGGCTACACCTTC. Translation gives CASSYSSRDGYTF.

CDR3 bases: TGTGCCAGCAGCCTTGGACAGGGGAACACTGAAGCTTTCTTT. This sequence encodes CASSLGQGNTEAFF. J is TRBJ1-1 and V is TRBV3-1 (or the pseudogene TRBV3-2); 8 bases line up with TRBD1. The germline V gene has CDR1 LGHDT and CDR2 YNNKEL (reference sequence). V lost 4 bases, J lost 1 base, and 2 bases stayed unmatched. This CDR3 is built from 14 residues.

The rearrangement uses TRBV5-4 and TRBJ1-1; D not certain. Trimming took off 1 base at V and 1 base at J, with 5 bases between the two ends. CDR1 and CDR2 from the germline V gene are SGHNT and YYREEE (reference sequence). This CDR3 contains 13 residues. The CDR3 coding sequence is TGTGCCAGCAGCTTGTTACAGAACACTGAAGCTTTCTTT. It codes for CASSLLQNTEAFF.

This clone was detected only once. This chain links TRBV7-2 with TRBJ2-6; D is perhaps TRBD2 (5 bases). This CDR3 is 15 amino acids long. CDR1 is SGHTA, CDR2 FQGNSA, per germline. The V end lost 5 bases, the J end lost 5 bases, and 13 bases lay between the germline ends. The chain's CDR3 is CASSPEGSRANVLTF. CDR3 bases: TGTGCCAGCAGCCCAGAGGGTTCCCGGGCCAACGTCCTGACTTTC.